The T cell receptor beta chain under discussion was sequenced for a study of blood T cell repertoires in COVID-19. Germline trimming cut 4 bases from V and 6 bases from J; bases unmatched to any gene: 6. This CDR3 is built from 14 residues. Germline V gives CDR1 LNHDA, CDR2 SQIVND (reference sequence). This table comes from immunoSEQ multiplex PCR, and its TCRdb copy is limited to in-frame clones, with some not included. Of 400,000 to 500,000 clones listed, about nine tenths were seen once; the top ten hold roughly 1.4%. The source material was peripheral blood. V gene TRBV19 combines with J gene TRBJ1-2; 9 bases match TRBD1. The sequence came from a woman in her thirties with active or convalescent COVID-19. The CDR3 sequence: CASSKGQGGDGYTF. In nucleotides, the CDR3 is TGTGCCAGTAGTAAGGGACAGGGAGGAGATGGCTACACCTTC.